The rows below give T cell receptor beta chains drawn from one sample of a study of CD8+ T cells in alopecia areata. Produced via immunoSEQ multiplex PCR; TCRdb's table is partial and in-frame only. The data show 150,000 to 250,000 clones, 60% seen once. The specimen comprised CD4+ T cells sorted from blood, sampled at week 4, from a patient treated with tofacitinib. The receptor set was obtained from a human donor with alopecia areata. The CDR3 runs from the conserved cysteine through the conserved F or W. Fields, in order: D gene, clone size, V gene, J gene, CDR3 protein, CDR3 DNA. D genes are given only for firm matches. Some rows mark clone size as missing; the rest say once, few, many or name a class of expanded clone.

.,.,TRBV30,TRBJ1-1,CAWTAMGNTEAFF,TGTGCCTGGACGGCCATGGGGAACACTGAAGCTTTCTTT
.,.,TRBV29-1,TRBJ1-1,CSAAGPRSGYQNTEAFF,TGCAGCGCTGCGGGTCCAAGAAGCGGCTATCAGAACACTGAAGCTTTCTTT
.,.,TRBV29-1,TRBJ1-5,CSVEVGANQPQHF,TGCAGCGTTGAAGTTGGAGCCAATCAGCCCCAGCATTTT
TRBD1,.,TRBV4-3,TRBJ1-6,CASSQTPQGATNSPLHF,TGCGCCAGCAGCCAGACTCCGCAGGGGGCAACAAATTCACCCCTCCACTTT
TRBD1,few,TRBV7-9,TRBJ2-7,CASSLAGTGRGEQYF,TGTGCCAGCAGCTTAGCCGGGACAGGGCGTGGGGAGCAGTACTTC
.,once,TRBV29-1,TRBJ2-5,CSVRTDTQETQYF,TGCAGCGTAAGGACAGATACTCAAGAGACCCAGTACTTC
.,few,TRBV11-2,TRBJ2-1,CASSLVPLTGTEQFF,TGTGCCAGCAGCTTAGTCCCCCTCACAGGGACCGAGCAGTTCTTC
.,few,TRBV30,TRBJ1-1,CAWSPRTGRGTEAFF,TGTGCCTGGAGTCCGAGAACAGGGCGGGGTACTGAAGCTTTCTTT
.,few,TRBV28,TRBJ2-3,CASSLMGATSTDTQYF,TGTGCCAGCAGTTTAATGGGAGCCACTAGCACAGATACGCAGTATTTT
TRBD2,.,TRBV6-1,TRBJ2-2,CAGSYGGGNPGELFF,TGTGCCGGCAGCTATGGCGGGGGGAACCCCGGGGAGCTGTTTTTT
.,.,TRBV30,TRBJ2-3,CAWRVGSTDTQYF,TGTGCCTGGAGGGTGGGGTCCACAGATACGCAGTATTTT
.,few,TRBV28,TRBJ1-1,CASSLSFGSANTEAFF,TGTGCCAGCAGTTTAAGTTTTGGCAGCGCTAACACTGAAGCTTTCTTT
.,.,TRBV4-1,TRBJ1-6,CASSQDPRAVAFKGSLHF,TGCGCCAGCAGCCAAGATCCCCGGGCAGTGGCATTCAAGGGATCCCTCCACTTT
.,few,TRBV2,TRBJ2-1,CASSTRAEVSYNEQFF,TGTGCCAGCAGTACTCGGGCGGAGGTTTCCTACAATGAGCAGTTCTTC
TRBD2,.,TRBV28,TRBJ2-3,CASRGAGMTDTQYF,TGTGCCAGCAGAGGAGCGGGAATGACAGATACGCAGTATTTT
.,.,TRBV9,TRBJ2-2,CASSPNGVGELFF,TGTGCCAGCAGCCCAAATGGTGTCGGGGAGCTGTTTTTT
.,.,TRBV30,TRBJ1-6,CAWSSGRENSPLHF,TGTGCCTGGAGCTCTGGACGGGAAAATTCACCCCTCCACTTT
TRBD1,.,TRBV19,TRBJ1-6,CASSIRVRGTPLHF,TGTGCCAGTAGTATCCGAGTCAGGGGGACACCCCTCCACTTT
.,.,TRBV5-1,TRBJ1-5,CASSLVVGQPQHF,TGCGCCAGCAGCTTGGTGGTGGGTCAGCCCCAGCATTTT
.,.,TRBV9,TRBJ1-6,CASSVAAGGTGDSPLHF,TGTGCCAGCAGCGTAGCGGCGGGAGGGACGGGAGATTCACCCCTCCACTTT
.,.,TRBV7-6,TRBJ2-5,CASSLVGRGRMQETQYF,TGTGCCAGCAGCTTAGTGGGCAGGGGCAGGATGCAAGAGACCCAGTACTTC
TRBD1,.,TRBV2,TRBJ1-2,CATSGTGGNYGYTF,TGTGCCACTTCCGGGACAGGGGGCAACTATGGCTACACCTTC
TRBD1,.,TRBV7-8,TRBJ1-2,CASSYRQGPYGYTF,TGTGCCAGCAGCTACAGACAGGGGCCATACGGCTACACCTTC
TRBD1,.,TRBV28,TRBJ2-5,CASRSGGSETQYF,TGTGCCAGCAGGTCAGGGGGCTCAGAGACCCAGTACTTC
.,.,TRBV30,TRBJ2-5,CAWSVGTPEETQYF,TGTGCCTGGAGTGTAGGGACACCCGAAGAGACCCAGTACTTC
.,.,TRBV4-3,TRBJ2-2,CASSQDLGYTGELFF,TGCGCCAGCAGCCAAGATCTCGGGTACACCGGGGAGCTGTTTTTT
.,few,TRBV27,TRBJ1-5,CASSWRGGNQPQHF,TGTGCCAGCAGTTGGCGGGGAGGCAATCAGCCCCAGCATTTT
TRBD1,few,TRBV5-1,TRBJ1-2,CASSLDGTGYGYTF,TGCGCCAGCAGCTTGGATGGGACAGGCTATGGCTACACCTTC
TRBD2,.,TRBV6-5,TRBJ2-5,CASSYVLAGGATQYF,TGTGCCAGCAGTTACGTCCTAGCGGGGGGAGCAACCCAGTACTTC
.,.,TRBV29-1,TRBJ2-7,CSVGWTVQYEQYF,TGCAGCGTTGGCTGGACAGTCCAATACGAGCAGTACTTC
.,.,TRBV28,TRBJ2-7,CAIRGGGSEQYF,TGTGCCATACGGGGTGGTGGAAGCGAGCAGTACTTC
TRBD2,.,TRBV5-4,TRBJ2-5,CASSPRTSGGQETQYF,TGTGCCAGCAGCCCTCGGACTAGCGGGGGGCAAGAGACCCAGTACTTC
.,.,TRBV6-5,TRBJ1-6,CASSYYLANSPLHF,TGTGCCAGCAGTTACTACCTTGCCAATTCACCCCTCCACTTT
.,.,TRBV30,TRBJ1-1,CAWSPQVSGLEAFF,TGTGCCTGGAGTCCCCAGGTGTCAGGGCTAGAAGCTTTCTTT
.,.,TRBV29-1,TRBJ2-3,CSGRGHRGTDTQYF,TGCAGCGGCAGAGGGCACCGCGGGACAGATACGCAGTATTTT
.,few,TRBV4-3,TRBJ2-2,CASSQGRDTGELFF,TGCGCCAGCAGCCAAGGTCGGGACACCGGGGAGCTGTTTTTT
.,.,TRBV27,TRBJ2-7,CASSLFPPRFSYEQYF,TGTGCCAGCAGTTTATTCCCTCCTCGCTTTTCCTACGAGCAGTACTTC
.,.,TRBV10-3,TRBJ2-7,CAASDGNYEQYF,TGTGCCGCCTCGGACGGAAACTACGAGCAGTACTTC
.,.,TRBV2,TRBJ2-5,CASPPSSVGGTQYF,TGTGCCAGCCCACCTAGCTCGGTGGGAGGGACCCAGTACTTC
.,.,TRBV27,TRBJ1-1,CASSRGSEAFF,TGTGCCAGCAGTAGGGGCAGTGAAGCTTTCTTT
.,few,TRBV7-2,TRBJ2-1,CASSLDSLGGFF,TGTGCCAGCAGCTTAGATTCCCTGGGAGGGTTCTTC
.,.,TRBV29-1,TRBJ1-1,CSSDEAFF,TGCAGCTCCGATGAAGCTTTCTTT
.,.,TRBV29-1,TRBJ1-2,CSADPGQRLYGYTF,TGCAGCGCCGACCCGGGACAAAGACTGTATGGCTACACCTTC
TRBD1,.,TRBV5-5,TRBJ1-2,CASSLRTGDGYTF,TGTGCCAGCAGCTTGAGGACAGGGGATGGCTACACCTTC
.,.,TRBV2,TRBJ2-7,CASIGGYEQYF,TGTGCCAGCATCGGAGGCTACGAGCAGTACTTC
.,.,TRBV4-2,TRBJ1-5,CASSHFGQSNQPQHF,TGTGCCAGCAGCCACTTCGGACAGTCGAATCAGCCCCAGCATTTT
.,.,TRBV7-2,TRBJ2-7,CASSLKTGAYEQYF,TGTGCCAGCAGCTTAAAAACCGGGGCCTACGAGCAGTACTTC
TRBD1,.,TRBV4-1,TRBJ1-5,CASSQPGTDQPQHF,TGCGCCAGCAGCCAACCCGGGACAGATCAGCCCCAGCATTTT
.,.,TRBV30,TRBJ1-6,CASRGEVTSPLHF,TGTGCCTCCCGGGGAGAGGTGACTTCACCCCTCCACTTT
TRBD1,.,TRBV6-5,TRBJ1-2,CASSSRDRGGYTF,TGTGCCAGCAGTTCCCGGGACAGGGGCGGCTACACCTTC
.,few,TRBV29-1,TRBJ1-2,CSAYWGGYTF,TGCAGCGCCTACTGGGGCGGCTACACCTTC